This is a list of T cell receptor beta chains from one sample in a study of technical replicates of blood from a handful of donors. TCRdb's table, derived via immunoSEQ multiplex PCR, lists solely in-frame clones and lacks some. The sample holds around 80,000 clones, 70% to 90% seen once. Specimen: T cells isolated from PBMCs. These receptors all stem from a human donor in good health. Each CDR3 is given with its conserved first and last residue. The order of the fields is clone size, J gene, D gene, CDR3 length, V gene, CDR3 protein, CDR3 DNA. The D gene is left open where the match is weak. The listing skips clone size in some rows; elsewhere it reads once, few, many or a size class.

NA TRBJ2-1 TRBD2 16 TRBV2 CASSDSIAGGPDEQFF TGTGCCAGCAGTGATTCGATTGCGGGAGGTCCTGATGAGCAGTTCTTC
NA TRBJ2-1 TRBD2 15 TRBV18 CASSPIGAGENEQFF TGTGCCAGCTCACCCATCGGAGCGGGAGAGAATGAGCAGTTCTTC
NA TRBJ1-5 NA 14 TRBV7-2 CASSLMRETQPQHF TGTGCCAGCAGCTTAATGCGGGAAACTCAGCCCCAGCATTTT
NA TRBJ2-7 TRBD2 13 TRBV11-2 CASSRTSSYEQYF TGTGCCAGCAGCCGGACTAGCTCCTACGAGCAGTACTTC
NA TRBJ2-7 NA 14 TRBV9 CASSVGQGGYEQYF TGTGCCAGCAGCGTAGGCCAGGGTGGCTACGAGCAGTACTTC
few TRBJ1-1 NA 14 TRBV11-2 CASSLQALYTEAFF TGTGCCAGCAGCTTACAGGCCCTCTACACTGAAGCTTTCTTT
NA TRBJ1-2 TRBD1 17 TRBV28 CASSSIILDRGGNGYTF TGTGCCAGCAGTTCGATCATACTGGACAGGGGCGGTAATGGCTACACCTTC
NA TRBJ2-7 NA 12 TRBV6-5 CASGNMQGEQYF TGTGCCAGCGGGAATATGCAGGGCGAGCAGTACTTC
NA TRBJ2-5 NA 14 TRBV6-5 CASTRFPDGETQYF TGTGCCAGCACCAGATTCCCCGACGGGGAGACCCAGTACTTC
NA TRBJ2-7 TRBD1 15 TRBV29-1 CSVELRRQGFNEQYF TGCAGCGTTGAATTGAGGAGACAGGGCTTTAACGAGCAGTACTTC
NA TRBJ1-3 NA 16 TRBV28 CASSFAGVSSGNTIYF TGTGCCAGCAGTTTTGCAGGGGTGAGCTCTGGAAACACCATATATTTT
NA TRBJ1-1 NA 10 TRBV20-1 CSASYTEAFF TGCAGTGCTAGCTACACTGAAGCTTTCTTT
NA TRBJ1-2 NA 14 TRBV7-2 CASSLAGEAHGYTF TGTGCCAGCAGCTTAGCAGGGGAGGCCCATGGCTACACCTTC
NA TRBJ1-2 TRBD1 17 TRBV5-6 CASSLPGQGGGDYGYTF TGTGCCAGCAGCCTGCCGGGACAGGGAGGAGGAGACTATGGCTACACCTTC
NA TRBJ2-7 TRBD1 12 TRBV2 CASIRQGYEQYF TGTGCCAGCATTCGACAGGGGTACGAGCAGTACTTC
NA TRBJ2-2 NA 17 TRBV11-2 CASSLHRGGQNTGELFF TGTGCCAGCAGCTTACACCGAGGGGGACAGAACACCGGGGAGCTGTTTTTT
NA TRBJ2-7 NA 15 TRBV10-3 CATQGSWLGEYEQYF TGTGCCACTCAGGGTTCTTGGCTGGGCGAATACGAGCAGTACTTC
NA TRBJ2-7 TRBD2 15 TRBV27 CASSLLASGSYEQYF TGTGCCAGCAGTTTATTGGCTAGCGGTAGCTACGAGCAGTACTTC
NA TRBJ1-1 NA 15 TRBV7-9 CASSAPLDRNTEAFF TGTGCCAGCAGCGCGCCATTAGACAGGAACACTGAAGCTTTCTTT
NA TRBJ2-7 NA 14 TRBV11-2 CASSLFPGAYEQYF TGTGCCAGCAGCTTATTCCCGGGAGCATACGAGCAGTACTTC
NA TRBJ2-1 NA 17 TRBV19 CASSPPEAPPPYNEQFF TGTGCCAGTAGCCCCCCTGAGGCACCTCCCCCCTACAATGAGCAGTTCTTC
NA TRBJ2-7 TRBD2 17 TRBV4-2 CASSQAHWTSGDYEQYF TGTGCCAGCAGCCAAGCCCATTGGACTAGCGGAGATTACGAGCAGTACTTC
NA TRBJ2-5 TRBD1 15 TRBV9 CASSVEARGPETQYF TGTGCCAGCAGCGTAGAAGCCAGGGGGCCGGAGACCCAGTACTTC
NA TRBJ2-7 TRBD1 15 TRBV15 CATSRDRTGVSEQYF TGTGCCACCAGCAGAGATCGGACAGGGGTCAGCGAGCAGTACTTC
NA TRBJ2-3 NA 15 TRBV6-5 CASSFFRGSTDTQYF TGTGCCAGCAGCTTCTTCAGAGGCTCCACAGATACGCAGTATTTT
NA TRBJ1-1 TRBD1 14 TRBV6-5 CASSTRDRNTEAFF TGTGCCAGCAGTACCCGGGACAGGAACACTGAAGCTTTCTTT
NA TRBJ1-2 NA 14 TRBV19 CASSTDSRGLRYTF TGTGCCAGTAGTACAGACAGCCGAGGGCTACGCTACACCTTC